A selection of T cell receptor beta chains follows, all from one sample in a study of blood T cell repertoires in COVID-19. Libraries were prepared by immunoSEQ multiplex PCR; TCRdb keeps only in-frame clonotypes and omits some of them. The table has 150,000 to 200,000 clones, about 84% seen once. Sequencing input: PBMCs or T cells enriched from blood (not recorded which). The origin of the receptors is a woman in her twenties or thirties who had recovered from COVID-19. Each CDR3 is given with its conserved first and last residue. A D gene is named only where the DNA matches it firmly. Expanded clones get a size class; other rows say once, few or many, or leave the size out.

V gene,D gene,J gene,clone size,CDR3 protein,CDR3 DNA
TRBV3-1/TRBV3-2,TRBD1,TRBJ1-5,.,CASSQEAGGAGNQPQHF,TGTGCCAGCAGCCAAGAGGCAGGGGGCGCGGGCAATCAGCCCCAGCATTTT
TRBV19,.,TRBJ1-2,.,CASSITGVMDYGYTF,TGTGCCAGTAGTATAACGGGGGTAATGGACTATGGCTACACCTTC
TRBV5-1,TRBD1,TRBJ2-6,.,CASSLAVVDRQGTVSGANVLTF,TGCGCCAGCAGCTTGGCTGTTGTGGACCGACAGGGGACGGTCTCTGGGGCCAACGTCCTGACTTTC
TRBV7-9,TRBD2,TRBJ2-7,.,CASTKGGGIFSYEQYF,TGTGCCAGCACCAAAGGCGGGGGGATTTTCTCCTACGAGCAGTACTTC
TRBV12-3/TRBV12-4,.,TRBJ1-2,.,CASSFQGYYGYTF,TGTGCCAGCAGTTTTCAGGGTTACTATGGCTACACCTTC
TRBV6-1,.,TRBJ2-3,once,CASSERGFPDTQYF,TGTGCCAGCAGTGAGAGAGGGTTTCCAGATACGCAGTATTTT
TRBV13,.,TRBJ2-3,.,CASSLPSQGSDTQYF,TGTGCCAGCAGCCTACCTTCACAGGGTTCAGATACGCAGTATTTT
TRBV28,.,TRBJ1-1,.,CASILRRQQNTEAFF,TGTGCCAGCATCTTAAGAAGACAACAGAACACTGAAGCTTTCTTT
TRBV2,.,TRBJ2-7,.,CASSELWGLSYEQYF,TGTGCCAGCAGTGAATTATGGGGACTTTCCTACGAGCAGTACTTC
TRBV28,.,TRBJ2-7,.,CASSGHRVLYYEQYF,TGTGCCAGCAGCGGCCACAGGGTACTGTATTACGAGCAGTACTTC
TRBV28,.,TRBJ2-7,.,CASSSPGTSSYEQYF,TGTGCCAGCAGTTCCCCGGGAACGAGCTCCTACGAGCAGTACTTC
TRBV2,TRBD1,TRBJ1-4,few,CATRQQGATNEKLFF,TGTGCCACCCGCCAGCAGGGGGCCACTAATGAAAAACTGTTTTTT
TRBV28,TRBD1,TRBJ2-4,once,CASSTGGAKNIQYF,TGTGCCAGCAGCACAGGGGGGGCCAAAAACATTCAGTACTTC
TRBV7-3,.,TRBJ2-3,few,CASSTDSQSTDTQYF,TGTGCCAGCAGCACGGACAGCCAGAGCACAGATACGCAGTATTTT
TRBV2,.,TRBJ2-1,.,CASTLEGLGNEQFF,TGTGCCAGCACCTTAGAGGGCCTGGGAAATGAGCAGTTCTTC
TRBV4-1,TRBD2,TRBJ2-1,.,CASSLIPGLAGVRVDEQFF,TGCGCCAGCAGCCTTATACCCGGACTAGCGGGAGTGCGGGTCGATGAGCAGTTCTTC
TRBV28,.,TRBJ1-2,.,CASSLQQVNYGYTF,TGTGCCAGCAGTCTTCAGCAGGTTAACTATGGCTACACCTTC
TRBV14,TRBD1,TRBJ2-3,.,CASSQVLGRGHTQYF,TGTGCCAGCAGCCAAGTTCTCGGCAGGGGGCATACGCAGTATTTT
TRBV10-3,TRBD1,TRBJ1-2,.,CAISEPQQGGYGYTF,TGTGCCATCAGTGAGCCGCAACAGGGGGGCTATGGCTACACCTTC
TRBV7-9,TRBD2,TRBJ2-1,.,CASSLAKLLAGGPFEQFF,TGTGCCAGCAGCTTAGCCAAACTACTAGCGGGAGGGCCCTTTGAGCAGTTCTTC
TRBV28,.,TRBJ2-3,.,CASSSRQIDTDTQYF,TGTGCCAGCAGTTCCAGACAAATTGACACAGATACGCAGTATTTT
TRBV28,.,TRBJ2-3,once,CASSFGGRLDTQYF,TGTGCCAGCAGTTTTGGTGGGAGATTAGATACGCAGTATTTT
TRBV27,.,TRBJ2-3,.,CASSYSEADTQYF,TGTGCCAGCAGTTACTCCGAGGCAGATACGCAGTATTTT
TRBV2,TRBD2,TRBJ2-7,.,CASSERGSDYEQYF,TGTGCCAGCAGTGAACGCGGGAGCGACTACGAGCAGTACTTC
TRBV5-1,.,TRBJ1-2,.,CASRRDGGNYGYTF,TGCGCCAGCAGACGAGACGGAGGAAACTATGGCTACACCTTC
TRBV5-4,TRBD1,TRBJ1-1,.,CASSIPGTGGTEAFF,TGTGCCAGCAGCATTCCCGGGACAGGGGGGACTGAAGCTTTCTTT
TRBV4-1,TRBD2,TRBJ2-3,.,CASSQEGLASTDTQYF,TGCGCCAGCAGCCAAGAGGGACTAGCGAGCACAGATACGCAGTATTTT
TRBV6-1,TRBD2,TRBJ2-1,.,CASSELTSGSYYNEQFF,TGTGCCAGCAGTGAATTGACTAGCGGGTCCTATTACAATGAGCAGTTCTTC
TRBV18,.,TRBJ2-3,once,CASSPVGGALGTDTQYF,TGTGCCAGCTCACCCGTTGGGGGGGCGCTTGGTACAGATACGCAGTATTTT
TRBV7-9,.,TRBJ2-1,.,CASSLGVGGGTNREQFF,TGTGCCAGCAGCTTAGGTGTGGGCGGCGGGACCAATCGTGAGCAGTTCTTC
TRBV6-5,.,TRBJ1-1,.,CASSYPGVEGNTEAFF,TGTGCCAGCAGTTACCCAGGGGTTGAGGGAAATACTGAAGCTTTCTTT
TRBV7-3,.,TRBJ2-5,.,CASSEIGEETQYF,TGTGCCAGCAGTGAAATAGGGGAAGAGACCCAGTACTTC
TRBV18,TRBD1,TRBJ2-5,.,CASSPPTGDQETQYF,TGTGCCAGCTCACCACCAACAGGGGATCAGGAGACCCAGTACTTC
TRBV6-5,.,TRBJ1-2,.,CASMADTYGYTF,TGTGCCAGCATGGCAGACACCTATGGCTACACCTTC
TRBV19,TRBD1,TRBJ1-2,few,CASSIARGEDYGYTF,TGTGCCAGTAGTATCGCCAGGGGGGAGGACTATGGCTACACCTTC
TRBV6-2/TRBV6-3,TRBD1,TRBJ1-2,.,CASSWTGGYGYTF,TGTGCCAGCAGTTGGACAGGGGGATATGGCTACACCTTC
TRBV6-1,TRBD1,TRBJ1-1,.,CASSVRPGQVNTEAFF,TGTGCCAGCAGTGTCCGACCGGGACAGGTGAACACTGAAGCTTTCTTT
TRBV6-5,.,TRBJ1-4,.,CASSYLGRASEKLFF,TGTGCCAGCAGCTACCTCGGCAGGGCTTCAGAAAAACTGTTTTTT
TRBV6-5,TRBD1,TRBJ1-2,.,CASSLGQGGGYTF,TGTGCCAGCAGTCTGGGACAGGGGGGAGGCTACACCTTC
TRBV10-2,TRBD1,TRBJ1-5,.,CASTLGQLNQPQHF,TGCGCCAGCACCCTGGGACAGCTTAATCAGCCCCAGCATTTT
TRBV10-3,.,TRBJ1-4,.,CAISEPGTNEKLFF,TGTGCCATCAGTGAACCGGGGACAAATGAAAAACTGTTTTTT
TRBV11-2,.,TRBJ2-7,.,CASSQVMYEQYF,TGTGCCAGCAGCCAGGTTATGTACGAGCAGTACTTC
TRBV7-9,TRBD1,TRBJ2-5,.,CASSWDRVRETQYF,TGTGCCAGCAGCTGGGACAGGGTTCGGGAGACCCAGTACTTC
TRBV19,TRBD2,TRBJ2-1,.,CASSTHIAGPSYNEQFF,TGTGCCAGTAGTACCCACATAGCGGGACCATCCTACAATGAGCAGTTCTTC
TRBV30,TRBD1,TRBJ1-2,once,CAWSVPWAGGPSYTF,TGTGCCTGGAGTGTACCCTGGGCAGGGGGCCCGTCCTACACCTTC
TRBV12-5,.,TRBJ2-7,.,CASGLARPRSYEQYF,TGTGCTAGTGGTTTGGCCCGCCCCCGTAGTTACGAGCAGTACTTC
TRBV19,TRBD2,TRBJ2-1,.,CASSSRLAGGPYNEQFF,TGTGCCAGTAGTTCCAGACTAGCGGGAGGACCCTACAATGAGCAGTTCTTC
TRBV4-1,.,TRBJ2-1,few,CASSQDKGPAGYNEQFF,TGCGCCAGCAGCCAAGATAAGGGACCCGCGGGGTACAATGAGCAGTTCTTC
TRBV28,.,TRBJ2-3,.,CASSLPIDSPDTQYF,TGTGCCAGCAGTTTACCGATCGACAGCCCAGATACGCAGTATTTT
TRBV3-1/TRBV3-2,TRBD2,TRBJ2-3,.,CASSQVSGLAGGDTQYF,TGTGCCAGCAGCCAAGTATCGGGGCTTGCGGGGGGAGATACGCAGTATTTT
TRBV28,TRBD2,TRBJ2-7,few,CASSSGLANNYEQYF,TGTGCCAGCAGTTCTGGACTAGCGAACAACTACGAGCAGTACTTC
TRBV7-8,.,TRBJ2-7,.,CASSLVGNSYEQYF,TGTGCCAGCAGCTTAGTCGGGAATTCCTACGAGCAGTACTTC
TRBV5-4,TRBD1,TRBJ2-1,once,CASSHRTGINEQFF,TGTGCCAGCAGTCATCGGACAGGAATTAATGAACAGTTCTTC